These 30 T cell receptor beta chains came from one sample sequenced in a study of T cell repertoires in cytomegalovirus infection. From the reads, TCRdb called clonotypes with MiXCR, one entry per CDR3 protein. The sample yields fewer than 350,000 distinct CDR3 sequences, more than 8% seen once. The source material was PBMCs. The receptors originated from a human donor in good health (CMV status not recorded). Some clones in this sample may be carry-over from other donors' samples.

V and J are TRBV7-3 and TRBJ2-7; 9 positions agree with TRBD2. There are 15 residues in the CDR3. J lost 3 bases, V lost 1 base, and 4 bases had no gene match. The germline CDR1 and CDR2 sequences are SGHTA and FQGTGA. The CDR3 bases are TGTGCCAGCAGCTTAAGTGCGGGAGGGTACTACGAGCAGTACTTC. Amino acids: CASSLSAGGYYEQYF.

This clonotype was seen a few times. The chain is built from TRBV5-4 and TRBJ2-5; tentative D call: TRBD2 (6 bases). V lost 1 base to trimming and J lost 1 base, with 11 bases between them. Germline V gene lookup returns CDR1 SGHNT and CDR2 YYREEE (reference sequence). The length of the CDR3 is 15 residues. In DNA, the CDR3 is TGTGCCAGCAGCTTGAGGGCGGGAACCCAAGAGACCCAGTACTTC. Its protein is CASSLRAGTQETQYF.

For the CDR3, the DNA is TGTGCCAGCAAATTCACTGGGACAGATGGAGGGGAGCAGTTCTTC. The encoded protein is CASKFTGTDGGEQFF. The V and J genes are TRBV2 and TRBJ2-1, with a possible D match to TRBD1 (7 bases). The CDR3 consists of 15 residues. V shed 7 bases and J shed 10 bases, with 23 bases lying between them. Germline V gene sequence: CDR1 SNHLY, CDR2 FYNNEI. The entire variable domain, with the rest obtained from reference TRBV2 and TRBJ2-1, is as follows: EPEVTQTPSHQVTQMGQEVILRCVPISNHLYFYWYRQILGQKVEFLVSFYNNEISEKSEIFDDQFSVERPDGSNFTLKIRSTKLEDSAMYFCASKFTGTDGGEQFFGPGTRLTVL.

This clonotype was counted ten times or more. The chain uses TRBV28 and TRBJ1-6, with D unclear. CDR3 length: 18 residues. Trimming pared 1 base from V and 0 bases from J, leaving 13 bases between. Germline V gene sequence: CDR1 MDHEN, CDR2 SYDVKM. The CDR3 DNA reads as TGTGCCAGCAGTTTATCGACGGGTCTAGGCTCCTATAATTCACCCCTCCACTTT. It specifies CASSLSTGLGSYNSPLHF.

This clonotype was detected ten times or more. The CDR3, as DNA: TGTGCCAGCAGTGAGTCTAGAGACGCCTACGAGCAGTACTTC. It specifies CASSESRDAYEQYF. The V and J genes are TRBV6-1 and TRBJ2-7; D unresolved. The CDR3 loop spans 14 amino acids. Trimming stripped 3 bases from V and 2 bases from J, with 11 bases between. Germline V CDR1 and CDR2: MNHNS, SASEGT.

This clonotype occurred a few times. The J gene is TRBJ2-2, the V gene TRBV6-2 or TRBV6-3, with D maybe TRBD1 (6 bases). Germline loops: CDR1 MNHEY, CDR2 SVGEGT. The CDR3 sequence is 15 residues long. The germline V and J ends were trimmed by 2 bases and 4 bases, with 11 bases remaining between them. CDR3 sequence (DNA): TGTGCCAGCAGTTACGTGACAGGCGCCACCGGGGAGCTGTTTTTT. Its translation is CASSYVTGATGELFF.

This rearrangement joins TRBV5-4 to TRBJ1-1, with 9 bases lining up with TRBD1. The germline V gene has CDR1 SGHNT and CDR2 YYREEE (reference sequence). The CDR3 runs 15 residues. With 3 bases clipped from V and 5 bases from J, the junction kept 8 bases outside the gene matches. The CDR3 DNA reads as TGTGCCAGCAGCTCCCCGGGACAGGGAAGGACTGAAGCTTTCTTT. Translating gives CASSSPGQGRTEAFF.

In its sample, this clonotype was seen many times. The chain joins TRBV7-9 to TRBJ2-7, with unresolved D. The CDR3 sequence is 12 residues long. Trimming took 4 bases from V and 6 from J, leaving 10 bases between them. Germline-derived CDR1 and CDR2 are SEHNR and FQNEAQ (reference sequence). Here the CDR3 reads CASSSGFPEQYF. CDR3 in DNA: TGTGCCAGCAGCTCCGGGTTCCCCGAGCAGTACTTC.

This chain links TRBV28 with TRBJ1-1; D is unclear. V was shortened by 5 bases and J by 4 bases, with 17 bases between the two germline ends. There are 15 residues in the CDR3. Germline V lookup: CDR1 MDHEN, CDR2 SYDVKM. The CDR3 reads CASSPPRGSSTEAFF. DNA of the CDR3: TGTGCCAGCAGTCCGCCCCGAGGATCGTCCACTGAAGCTTTCTTT.

This clonotype was detected only a few times. V is TRBV6-1 and J is TRBJ1-2, with D hard to call. CDR3 length: 11 amino acids. The V end lost 4 bases, the J end lost 12 bases, and 12 bases lay between the germline ends. Germline V CDR1 and CDR2: MNHNS, SASEGT. The CDR3 nucleotides are TGTGCCAGCAGTGCCGGAGGGCGCGACACCTTC. Its protein is CASSAGGRDTF.

The sample holds many counts of this clonotype. This chain links TRBV2 with TRBJ2-4; the match to TRBD1 covers 9 bases. Germline V gene lookup returns CDR1 SNHLY and CDR2 FYNNEI. J lost 1 base, V lost 6 bases, and 7 bases had no gene match. The CDR3 runs to 16 residues. This chain's CDR3 is CASRDGQGNAKNIQYF. In DNA form, the CDR3 reads TGTGCCAGCAGGGATGGACAGGGGAACGCCAAAAACATTCAGTACTTC.

The chain uses TRBV12-3 or TRBV12-4 and TRBJ2-5, with a possible D match to TRBD1 (6 bases). The germline V and J ends were trimmed by 3 bases and 7 bases, with 12 bases remaining between them. This CDR3 has 13 amino acids. For the CDR3, the DNA is TGTGCCAGCAGTTTGACAGGCGTGGGGACCCAGTACTTC. This gives the protein CASSLTGVGTQYF.

The chain recombines TRBV7-9 with TRBJ2-7, with 8 bases fitting TRBD1. This CDR3 comprises 16 residues. V was clipped by 6 bases and J by 3 bases; unmatched bases: 13. Germline V gene lookup returns CDR1 SEHNR and CDR2 FQNEAQ (reference sequence). The CDR3 DNA reads as TGTGCCAGCAGTCGGCACTCCGGGACAGGTCACTACGAGCAGTACTTC. Amino acid sequence: CASSRHSGTGHYEQYF.

V gene TRBV19 combines with J gene TRBJ2-1, with D hard to call. Germline V gives CDR1 LNHDA, CDR2 SQIVND (reference sequence). Trimming left V 6 bases short and J 0 bases short, with 9 bases between. CDR3 length equals 14 residues. Here the CDR3 reads CASRMASSYNEQFF. The CDR3 DNA reads as TGTGCCAGTAGGATGGCGAGCTCCTACAATGAGCAGTTCTTC.

The rearrangement joins TRBV6-1 to TRBJ2-3; 11 nucleotides align to TRBD2. Germline V gene data show CDR1 as MNHNS and CDR2 as SASEGT. CDR3 length equals 16 residues. Trimming at V came to 5 bases and at J to 2 bases, leaving 6 bases not matched to a gene. The CDR3 is CASSRGLADNTDTQYF. The CDR3 coding sequence is TGTGCCAGCAGTAGGGGACTAGCGGATAACACAGATACGCAGTATTTT.

This clonotype was seen more than once but under ten times. The V gene is TRBV7-9, the J gene TRBJ1-4; maybe TRBD1 (5 bases). The V end lost 4 bases, the J end lost 8 bases, and 20 bases lay between the germline ends. CDR1 SEHNR and CDR2 FQNEAQ come from the germline V gene (reference sequence). The length of the CDR3 is 16 residues. CDR3: CASSSDRAGSLEKLFF. CDR3 coding DNA: TGTGCCAGCAGCTCCGACCGAGCAGGGAGTTTGGAAAAACTGTTTTTT.

This clonotype was detected ten times or more. CDR3 bases: TGTGCCAGCAGCCCCCGACAGGGCGCGAGCTCCTACAATGAGCAGTTCTTC. Amino acid sequence: CASSPRQGASSYNEQFF. This rearrangement joins TRBV7-2 to TRBJ2-1; 7 bases fit TRBD1. Germline loops: CDR1 SGHTA, CDR2 FQGNSA. The CDR3 covers 17 residues. The trim removed 5 bases at V and 0 bases at J, leaving 10 bases unmatched. The full variable domain, rest sourced from reference TRBV7-2 and TRBJ2-1, is GAGVSQSPSNKVTEKGKDVELRCDPISGHTALYWYRQSLGQGLEFLIYFQGNSAPDKSGLPSDRFSAERTGGSVSTLTIQRTQQEDSAVYLCASSPRQGASSYNEQFFGPGTRLTVL.

This clonotype has only a few counts. The chain joins TRBV28 to TRBJ1-3; D remains unclear. Per germline, CDR1 MDHEN and CDR2 SYDVKM. The CDR3 spans 15 residues. V gave up 5 bases and J gave up 4 bases, with 15 bases separating them. In DNA form, the CDR3 reads TGTGCCAGCAGTACCTACCAGGTGGGAGGAAACACCATATATTTT. This encodes CASSTYQVGGNTIYF.

This clonotype has a handful of counts. The J gene is TRBJ1-1, the V gene TRBV28, with TRBD1 as a possible D gene (5 bases). CDR1 and CDR2 (germline): MDHEN, SYDVKM. V gave up 4 bases and J gave up 4 bases, with 13 bases separating them. The CDR3 is 14 residues long. The CDR3 DNA is TGTGCCAGCAGTTCTTCTCCCGGGGCCACTGAAGCTTTCTTT. Translating it yields CASSSSPGATEAFF.

This clonotype appeared a few times. The gene calls are TRBV18 and TRBJ2-2; D is uncertain. The CDR3 totals 13 residues. The V end lost 3 bases, the J end lost 4 bases, and 6 bases lay between the germline ends. Germline CDR1 is KGHSH and CDR2 is LQKENI. In DNA, the CDR3 is TGTGCCAGCTCACCTCGTCGCACCGGGGAGCTGTTTTTT. Its protein is CASSPRRTGELFF.

This chain connects TRBV23-1 to TRBJ1-4, with D unresolved. TRBV23-1 is an ORF, and what it does is uncertain. The CDR3 has 20 residues. Between the trimmed V and J ends, which lost 0 bases and 3 bases, there was a span of 23 bases. For the CDR3, the DNA is TGCGCCAGCAGTCAATCCCCACTCCCCTTTCGGACGGGTTCTAATGAAAAACTGTTTTTT. Protein sequence: CASSQSPLPFRTGSNEKLFF.

The V call is TRBV2, the J call TRBJ2-5; D is unresolved. The CDR3 totals 12 residues. CDR1 and CDR2 (germline): SNHLY, FYNNEI. V was pared by 7 bases and J by 5 bases, with 11 bases between. CDR3 nucleotide sequence: TGTGCCAGCAAGGGCCCGGCGGAGACCCAGTACTTC. Amino acid sequence: CASKGPAETQYF. The whole variable domain, filled in from reference TRBV2 and TRBJ2-5, reads EPEVTQTPSHQVTQMGQEVILRCVPISNHLYFYWYRQILGQKVEFLVSFYNNEISEKSEIFDDQFSVERPDGSNFTLKIRSTKLEDSAMYFCASKGPAETQYFGPGTRLLVL.

This clonotype has just a few counts. The chain employs TRBV6-6 and TRBJ2-1, with 8 bases aligning to TRBD2. CDR3 length equals 16 residues. The germline V gene encodes CDR1 MNHNY and CDR2 SVGAGI (reference sequence). Trimming cost V 5 bases and J 7 bases; bases outside gene matches: 13. CDR3 nucleotide sequence: TGTGCCAGCAGTCCCGCCAAAGCGGGGGAGATTAATGAGCAGTTCTTC. Its protein product is CASSPAKAGEINEQFF.

This clonotype was observed a handful of times. The rearrangement links TRBV6-1 to TRBJ2-7; the D gene could be TRBD1 or TRBD2 (5 bases each). Germline CDR1 is MNHNS and CDR2 is SASEGT. The germline V and J ends were trimmed by 4 bases and 0 bases, with 13 bases remaining between them. This CDR3 contains 15 residues. This CDR3 is CASSVGGFNSYEQYF. CDR3 coding DNA: TGTGCCAGCAGTGTTGGGGGATTCAACTCCTACGAGCAGTACTTC.

This clonotype turned up a few times. V gene TRBV19 combines with J gene TRBJ2-7, with 11 bases matching TRBD2. The germline V gene encodes CDR1 LNHDA and CDR2 SQIVND (reference sequence). The CDR3 length is 13 residues. V lost 7 bases and J lost 6; bases outside the gene matches: 5. This chain's CDR3 is CASNALAGAEQYF. The DNA of the CDR3 is TGTGCCAGTAATGCACTAGCGGGAGCCGAGCAGTACTTC.

The V call is TRBV7-9, the J call TRBJ1-2; weak D call: TRBD1 (5 bases). The V end was cut by 5 bases, the J end by 2 bases, with 21 bases between. Germline V gene lookup returns CDR1 SEHNR and CDR2 FQNEAQ (reference sequence). This CDR3 region has 17 residues. The CDR3 loop reads CASSRARGQGPNYGYTF. DNA of the CDR3: TGTGCCAGCAGCCGGGCGAGGGGCCAGGGCCCCAACTATGGCTACACCTTC.

This clonotype was recorded a few times. V and J are TRBV25-1 and TRBJ2-5, with D perhaps matching TRBD2 (7 bases). Per germline, CDR1 MGHDK and CDR2 SYGVNS. Trimming stripped 7 bases from V and 5 bases from J, with 17 bases between. CDR3 length: 14 residues. This CDR3 is CASTPGDYSETQYF. The CDR3 DNA reads TGTGCCAGCACCCCAGGGGACTATAGTGAGACCCAGTACTTC.

This clonotype was counted many times. J is TRBJ2-7 and V is TRBV7-2; a possible D gene is TRBD1 (7 bases). CDR3 size: 15 residues. The V end lost 5 bases, the J end lost 3 bases, and 17 bases lay between the germline ends. Germline V gene lookup returns CDR1 SGHTA and CDR2 FQGNSA. CDR3 protein: CASSQGGAGGYEQYF. The CDR3 DNA reads TGTGCCAGCAGCCAGGGGGGCGCAGGCGGCTACGAGCAGTACTTC.

V is TRBV4-1 and J is TRBJ2-7; 8 nucleotides line up with TRBD2. This CDR3 is 16 amino acids long. CDR1 MGHRA and CDR2 YSYEKL come from the germline V gene. The V gene end was trimmed by 4 bases and the J gene end by 0 bases; junction bases not matched to a gene: 8. The CDR3 nucleotides read TGCGCCAGCAGCCGAACTAGCGGACTCAGCTCCTACGAGCAGTACTTC. Its protein product is CASSRTSGLSSYEQYF.

The rearrangement uses TRBV25-1 and TRBJ1-2; TRBD1 aligns across 7 bases. V was pared by 0 bases and J by 4 bases, with 5 bases of the junction left unmatched. CDR3 length equals 15 residues. The germline gives CDR1 MGHDK, CDR2 SYGVNS. CDR3 DNA: TGTGCCAGCAGTGAATACAAGGGGGCGAGCTATGGCTACACCTTC. This codes for CASSEYKGASYGYTF.